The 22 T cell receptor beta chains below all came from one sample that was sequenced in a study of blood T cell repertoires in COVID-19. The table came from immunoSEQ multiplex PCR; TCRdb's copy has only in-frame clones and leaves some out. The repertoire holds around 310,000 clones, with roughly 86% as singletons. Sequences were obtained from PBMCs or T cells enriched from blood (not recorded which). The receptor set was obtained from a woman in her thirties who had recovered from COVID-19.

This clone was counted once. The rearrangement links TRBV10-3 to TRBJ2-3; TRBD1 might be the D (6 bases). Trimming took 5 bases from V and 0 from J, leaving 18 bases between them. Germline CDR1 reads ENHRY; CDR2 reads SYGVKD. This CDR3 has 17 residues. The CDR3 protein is CAISPSSLGASTDTQYF. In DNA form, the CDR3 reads TGTGCCATCAGTCCTTCATCCTTGGGGGCTAGCACAGATACGCAGTATTTT.

This CDR3 reads CASSLESEEQYF. The CDR3 DNA reads TGTGCCAGCAGCTTAGAATCCGAGGAGCAGTACTTC. This chain joins TRBV7-9 and TRBJ2-7; D not resolved. The CDR3 has 12 amino acids. V was clipped by 1 base and J by 7 bases, with 8 bases between them. Per the germline V gene, CDR1 is SEHNR and CDR2 is FQNEAQ (reference sequence).

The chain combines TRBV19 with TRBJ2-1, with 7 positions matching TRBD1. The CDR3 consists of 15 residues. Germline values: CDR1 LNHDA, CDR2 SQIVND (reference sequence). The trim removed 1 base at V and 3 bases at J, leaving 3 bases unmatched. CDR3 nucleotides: TGTGCCAGTAGTATAGCTGGACAGGACTACAATGAGCAGTTCTTC. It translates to CASSIAGQDYNEQFF.

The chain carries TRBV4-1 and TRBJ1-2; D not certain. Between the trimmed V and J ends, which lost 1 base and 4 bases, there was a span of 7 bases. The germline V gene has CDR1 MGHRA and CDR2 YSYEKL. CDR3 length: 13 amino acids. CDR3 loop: CASSQGTAYGYTF. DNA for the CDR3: TGCGCCAGCAGCCAAGGCACAGCCTATGGCTACACCTTC.

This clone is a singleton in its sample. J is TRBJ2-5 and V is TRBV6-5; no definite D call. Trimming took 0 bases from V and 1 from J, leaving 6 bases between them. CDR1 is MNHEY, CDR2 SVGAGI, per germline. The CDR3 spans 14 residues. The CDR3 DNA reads TGTGCCAGCAGTTACTCGCTAGTCCAAGAGACCCAGTACTTC. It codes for CASSYSLVQETQYF.

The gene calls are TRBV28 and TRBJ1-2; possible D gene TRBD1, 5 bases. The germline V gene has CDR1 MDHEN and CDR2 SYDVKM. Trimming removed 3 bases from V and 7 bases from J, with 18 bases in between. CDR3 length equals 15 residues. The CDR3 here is CASSFGGPMGFGYTF. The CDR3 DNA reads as TGTGCCAGCAGTTTCGGGGGTCCCATGGGTTTTGGCTACACCTTC.

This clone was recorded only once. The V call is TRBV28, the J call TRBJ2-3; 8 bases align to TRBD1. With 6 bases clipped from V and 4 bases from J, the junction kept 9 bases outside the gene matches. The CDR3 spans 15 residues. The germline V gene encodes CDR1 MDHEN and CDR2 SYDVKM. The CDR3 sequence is CASRAIRGRPDTQYF. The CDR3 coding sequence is TGTGCCAGCAGGGCCATCAGGGGGCGCCCAGATACGCAGTATTTT.

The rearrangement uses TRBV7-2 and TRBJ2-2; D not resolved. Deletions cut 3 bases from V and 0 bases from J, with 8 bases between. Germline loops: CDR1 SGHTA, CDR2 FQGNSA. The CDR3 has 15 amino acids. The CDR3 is CASSLSSANTGELFF. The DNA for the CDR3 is TGTGCCAGCAGCTTGTCAAGCGCGAACACCGGGGAGCTGTTTTTT.

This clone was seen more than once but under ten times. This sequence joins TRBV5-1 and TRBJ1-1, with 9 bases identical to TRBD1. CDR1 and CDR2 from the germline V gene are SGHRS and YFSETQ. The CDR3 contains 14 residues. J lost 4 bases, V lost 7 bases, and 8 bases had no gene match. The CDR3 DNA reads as TGCGCCAGCGGCCAAGGGACAGGGATCACTGAAGCTTTCTTT. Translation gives CASGQGTGITEAFF.

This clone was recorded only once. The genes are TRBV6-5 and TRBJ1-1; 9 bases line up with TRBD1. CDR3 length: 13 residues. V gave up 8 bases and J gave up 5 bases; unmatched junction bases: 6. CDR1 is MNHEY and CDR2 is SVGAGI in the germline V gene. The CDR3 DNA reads TGTGCCAGCGGAAAGACAGGGGGTACTGAAGCTTTCTTT. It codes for CASGKTGGTEAFF.

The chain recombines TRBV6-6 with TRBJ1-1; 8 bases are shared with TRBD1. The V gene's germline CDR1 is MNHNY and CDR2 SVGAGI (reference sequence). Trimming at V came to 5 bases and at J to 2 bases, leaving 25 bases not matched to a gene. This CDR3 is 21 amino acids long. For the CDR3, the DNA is TGTGCCAGCAGTCCTTCCGCCTATAGGACAGGGAAGATAACCATCAACACTGAAGCTTTCTTT. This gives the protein CASSPSAYRTGKITINTEAFF.

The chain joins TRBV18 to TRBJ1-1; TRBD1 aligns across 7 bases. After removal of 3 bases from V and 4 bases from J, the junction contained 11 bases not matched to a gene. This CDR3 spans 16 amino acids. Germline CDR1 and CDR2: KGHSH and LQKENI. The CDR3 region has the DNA TGTGCCAGCTCACCGGCGAAGGGGGCGGACGGCACTGAAGCTTTCTTT. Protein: CASSPAKGADGTEAFF.

The CDR3 DNA reads as TGCAGTGCTAGTAAGGGACAGGGGACCTACGAGCAGTACTTC. Its protein is CSASKGQGTYEQYF. The V call is TRBV20-1, the J call TRBJ2-7; 10 bases are shared with TRBD1. This CDR3 has 14 residues. Germline V gene sequence: CDR1 DFQATT, CDR2 SNEGSKA (reference sequence). J lost 2 bases, V lost 3 bases, and 4 bases had no gene match.

This chain's CDR3 is CASSLEGSYEQYF. The CDR3 DNA follows: TGCGCCAGCAGCCTGGAGGGGTCCTACGAGCAGTACTTC. This chain connects TRBV4-1 to TRBJ2-7, with a possible D match to TRBD2 (6 bases). CDR3 length: 13 residues. Between the trimmed V and J ends, which lost 4 bases and 1 base, there was a span of 8 bases. CDR1 is MGHRA, CDR2 YSYEKL, per germline.

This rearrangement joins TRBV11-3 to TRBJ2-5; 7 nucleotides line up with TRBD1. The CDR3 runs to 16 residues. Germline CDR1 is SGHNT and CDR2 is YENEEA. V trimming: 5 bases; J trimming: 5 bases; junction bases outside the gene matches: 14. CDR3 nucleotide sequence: TGTGCCAGCAGCCCTGGACAGGTCTTTTTTGGGGAGACCCAGTACTTC. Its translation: CASSPGQVFFGETQYF.

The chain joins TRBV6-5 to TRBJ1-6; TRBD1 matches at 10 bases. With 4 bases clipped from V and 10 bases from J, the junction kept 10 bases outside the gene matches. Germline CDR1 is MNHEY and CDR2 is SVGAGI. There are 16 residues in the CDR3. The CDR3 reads CASSSSQGTGESPLHF. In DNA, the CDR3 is TGTGCCAGCAGTTCCTCACAGGGGACAGGGGAATCACCCCTCCACTTT.

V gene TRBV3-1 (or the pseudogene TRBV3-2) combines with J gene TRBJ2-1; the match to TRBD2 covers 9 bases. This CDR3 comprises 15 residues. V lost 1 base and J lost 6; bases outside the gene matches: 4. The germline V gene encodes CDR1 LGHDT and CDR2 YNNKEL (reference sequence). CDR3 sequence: CASSQGSGSINEQFF. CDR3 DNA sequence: TGTGCCAGCAGCCAAGGTAGCGGGAGTATCAATGAGCAGTTCTTC.

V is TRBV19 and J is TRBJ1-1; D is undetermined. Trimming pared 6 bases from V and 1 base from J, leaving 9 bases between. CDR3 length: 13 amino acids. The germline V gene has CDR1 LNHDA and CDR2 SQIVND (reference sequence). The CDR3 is CASRPRQNTEAFF. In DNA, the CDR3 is TGTGCCAGTAGGCCAAGACAGAACACTGAAGCTTTCTTT.

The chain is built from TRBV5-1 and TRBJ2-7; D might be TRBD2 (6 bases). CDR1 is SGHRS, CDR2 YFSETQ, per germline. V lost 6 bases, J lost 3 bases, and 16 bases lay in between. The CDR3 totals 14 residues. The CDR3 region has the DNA TGCGCCAGCAATTGGGATAGCGGTAACTACGAGCAGTACTTC. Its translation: CASNWDSGNYEQYF.

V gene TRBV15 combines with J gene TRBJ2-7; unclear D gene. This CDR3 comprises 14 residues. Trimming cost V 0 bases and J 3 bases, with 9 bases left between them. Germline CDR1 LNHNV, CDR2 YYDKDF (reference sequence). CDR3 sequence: CATSRDVQNYEQYF. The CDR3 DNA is TGTGCCACCAGCAGAGATGTACAGAACTACGAGCAGTACTTC.

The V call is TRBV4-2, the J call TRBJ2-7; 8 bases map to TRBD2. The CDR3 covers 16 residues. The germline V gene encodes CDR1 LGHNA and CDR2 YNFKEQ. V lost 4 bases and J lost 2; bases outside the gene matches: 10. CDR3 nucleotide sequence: TGTGCCAGCAGCCTGGGACAACTAGCGGATGCCTACGAGCAGTACTTC. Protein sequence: CASSLGQLADAYEQYF.

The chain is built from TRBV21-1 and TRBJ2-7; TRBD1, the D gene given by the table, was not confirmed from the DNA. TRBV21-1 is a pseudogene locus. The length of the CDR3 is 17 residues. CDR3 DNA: TGTGCCAGCAACCTAGAGTGGGGGCAGGTCCCTCATCACGAGCAGTACTTC. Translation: CASNLEWGQVPHHEQYF.